This TCR beta chain emerged from a study of T-cell memory formation after mild COVID-19 listed by TCRdb under 2021. Background on the whole study: TCR sequence clusters from the two donors were found to be largely donor specific. T-cell clones expanding and contracting after mild COVID-19 in a couple of donors were tracked by longitudinal TCRalpha and TCRbeta repertoire sequencing. The cohort was made up of two young adult volunteers, one female and one male, who were previously healthy. The paper's findings and limits, for the study overall: Whether the second-wave clones peaking on day 37 were SARS-CoV-2 specific was not confirmed. Only a couple of mild cases were covered by the study, and larger cohorts that include severe cases with pre-infection samples were considered necessary. Some responding clones were detected in pre-infection memory, which suggested that pre-existing cross-reactive memory T cells had joined the SARS-CoV-2 response. From day 15 to 85, contracting clones showed balanced CD4/CD8 phenotypes, whereas a second wave of clones that expanded from day 15 to 37 leaned towards CD4+. Contracting CD4+ clones appeared mostly in the CM and EM memory subsets, whereas CD8+ clones were enriched in EMRA.

For sequencing, an Illumina NovaSeq 6000 was employed. TCRalpha and TCRbeta cDNA libraries were built by 5'RACE with constant-segment primers, adding sample barcodes and unique molecular identifiers. Trizol reagent was used to extract RNA from every sample. Libraries were amplified in two PCR steps, with a second sample barcode and Illumina TruSeq adapters added in the second step. Sequencing of the libraries was done on an Illumina NovaSeq, producing 2 x 150 bp paired-end reads. As for the original processing: With migec v1.2.7, reads were demultiplexed and then collapsed into UMI-guided consensus sequences. Using mixcr v2.1.11, UMI consensuses were aligned to TRA and TRB V and J templates and then assembled into clonotypes. Clonotypes were classified as expanded or contracted when called significant by both edgeR and NoisET, with noise models trained on biological replicates. For edgeR calls, the cutoffs were a false discovery rate-adjusted p below 0.01 and a log2 fold-change threshold of 1. As an exploratory analysis of dynamics, max-normalized trajectories of the 1000 most abundant clonotypes were examined with PCA combined with hierarchical clustering. Each responding clone was given a CD4 or CD8 phenotype based on the CD4+ and CD8+ repertoires, which had been sequenced separately. In TCRdb, the public reads were trimmed at Q25 with fastp and aligned with MiXCR, with productive beta chains retained. Entries that share a CDR3 protein sequence are merged under the most common genes and DNA. These V and J calls are TCRdb output, not the study's own analysis. The sample includes around 200,000 distinct CDR3 sequences, with about 10% observed a single time. The ten largest clones represent just over 3% of the sample.

Inclusive of the bounding cysteine and phenylalanine, the CDR3 is 16 residues long. Only the CDR3 DNA is retained, 48 bases long and in frame from the first base. V loses 1 base of germline sequence and J loses 0 bases, and the interval between the two ends is 7 bases. According to the germline V gene (reference sequence), CDR1 reads SEHNR and CDR2 reads FQNEAQ. PBMCs were isolated by Ficoll-Paque density gradient centrifugation. This clonotype turned up a few times. It has no known antigen specificity. No base qualities exist here, and no much larger clone lies one base off it. The TCR originated in a young man who had mild COVID-19 (a few samples of this study predate the infection). The sample titles of this study are shuffled in the database, so cell type and time point are left out; the donor was told from shared clones. Here the chain combines TRBV7-9 and TRBJ2-6; TRBD1 might be the D gene, on 6 matching bases. The sample consisted of PBMCs or a T cell subset sorted from them (not recorded which). The DNA sequence reads TGTGCCAGCAGCTTAGAGGGGGTCTCTGGGGCCAACGTCCTGACTTTC. Its translation is CASSLEGVSGANVLTF.